This T cell receptor beta chain was sequenced during a study of human versus mouse CDR3 diversity and MHC coevolution. Of note for this clone: The antigen remains unidentified.

Study-level findings and limits: The lowest clonal inequality scores came from two of three human donors. Human CDR3s averaged more deletions and insertions than mouse CDR3s.

Germline V lookup: CDR1 SEHNR, CDR2 FQNEAQ (reference sequence). The V gene lost 2 bases and the J gene lost 2 bases, with 11 bases spanning the gap. The length of the CDR3 is 15 residues. The assay was immunoSEQ multiplex PCR, and TCRdb's table has in-frame clones only and misses some. Here the sample spans approximately 81,000 clones, just under 95% being singletons. The rearrangement joins TRBV7-9 to TRBJ2-3, with D possibly being TRBD2 (6 bases). The TCR sequence derives from a person aged 30 to 70 in good health. The sequenced sample was naive CD4+ T cells from blood. Subset described: CD45RO-negative CD62L-positive naive CD4 T cells. The chain's CDR3 is CASSLRRVHTDTQYF. CDR3 nucleotides: TGTGCCAGCAGCTTAAGGAGGGTGCACACAGATACGCAGTATTTT.